The 3 T cell receptor beta chains reported below all come from one sample, sequenced in a study of T cells in Graves' hyperthyroidism and ophthalmopathy. Amplified TCR beta CDR3 regions came from RNA transcripts. HTBI primers drove first-round RT-PCR of the TCR CDR3. TCRdb fed the multiplex PCR reads into MiXCR, producing one record per CDR3 protein. Among around 340,000 distinct CDR3 sequences listed, 21% were seen once. Sequencing was performed on blood. The receptors were gathered from a woman aged 50 to 65 with Graves' hyperthyroidism.

This clonotype has just a few counts. This chain connects TRBV12-5 to TRBJ2-1; the match to TRBD2 covers 7 bases. Germline lookup yields CDR1 LGHNT and CDR2 FRNRAP. The CDR3 runs 14 residues. Trimming took 2 bases from V and 5 from J; bases not matched to a gene: 3. The CDR3 spells CASGLTGTNNEQFF. CDR3 coding DNA: TGTGCTAGTGGTTTGACTGGGACTAACAATGAGCAGTTCTTC.

This clonotype was seen a handful of times. A much larger clone sits a single nucleotide away, making a read error possible. The rearrangement links TRBV7-9 to TRBJ2-3; TRBD2 is a possible D gene (5 bases). Looked up from germline, CDR1 is SEHNR and CDR2 is FQNEAQ (reference sequence). The CDR3 is 13 residues long. Trimming left V 5 bases short and J 10 bases short, with 16 bases between. CDR3 amino acids: CASSPTSRDAQYF. CDR3 nucleotide sequence: TGTGCCAGCAGCCCCACTAGTCGCGATGCGCAGTATTTT.

This clonotype was seen only a few times. Given a much more abundant clone one base away, this may be a read error. CDR3 protein: CASSLWTTGSYGQYF. CDR3 nucleotide sequence: TGTGCCAGCAGTTTATGGACGACAGGCTCCTACGGGCAGTACTTC. The genes are TRBV28 and TRBJ2-7, with D maybe TRBD1 (6 bases). CDR1 and CDR2 from the germline V gene are MDHEN and SYDVKM. The CDR3 contains 15 residues.